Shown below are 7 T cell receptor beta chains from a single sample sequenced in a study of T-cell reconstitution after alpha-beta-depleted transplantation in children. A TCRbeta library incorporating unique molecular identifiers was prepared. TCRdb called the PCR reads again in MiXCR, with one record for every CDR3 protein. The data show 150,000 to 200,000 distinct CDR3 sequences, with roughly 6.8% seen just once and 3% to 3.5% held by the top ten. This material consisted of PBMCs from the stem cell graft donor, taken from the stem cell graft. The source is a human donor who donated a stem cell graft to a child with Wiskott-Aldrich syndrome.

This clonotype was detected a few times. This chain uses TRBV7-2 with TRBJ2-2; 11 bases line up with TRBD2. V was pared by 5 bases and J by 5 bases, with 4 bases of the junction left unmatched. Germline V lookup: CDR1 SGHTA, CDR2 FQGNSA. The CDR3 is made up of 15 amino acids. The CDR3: CASSRLAGNTGELFF. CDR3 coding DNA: TGTGCCAGCAGCCGACTAGCGGGAAATACCGGGGAGCTGTTTTTT.

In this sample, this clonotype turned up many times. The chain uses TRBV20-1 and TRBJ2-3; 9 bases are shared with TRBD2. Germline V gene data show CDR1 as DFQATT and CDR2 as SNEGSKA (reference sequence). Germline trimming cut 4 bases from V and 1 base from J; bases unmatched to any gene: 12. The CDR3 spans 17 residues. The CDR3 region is CSATAFLAGEGTDTQYF. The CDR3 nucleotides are TGCAGTGCTACAGCATTTTTAGCGGGAGAGGGCACAGATACGCAGTATTTT.

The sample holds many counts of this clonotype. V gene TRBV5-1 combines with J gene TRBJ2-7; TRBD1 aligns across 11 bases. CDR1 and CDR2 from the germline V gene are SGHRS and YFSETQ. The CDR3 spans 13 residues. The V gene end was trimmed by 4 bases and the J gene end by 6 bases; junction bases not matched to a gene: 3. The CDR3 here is CASSPDRGREQYF. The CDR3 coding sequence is TGCGCCAGCAGCCCGGACAGGGGGCGCGAGCAGTACTTC. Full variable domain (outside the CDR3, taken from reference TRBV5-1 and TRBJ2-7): KAGVTQTPRYLIKTRGQQVTLSCSPISGHRSVSWYQQTPGQGLQFLFEYFSETQRNKGNFPGRFSGRQFSNSRSEMNVSTLELGDSALYLCASSPDRGREQYFGPGTRLTVT.

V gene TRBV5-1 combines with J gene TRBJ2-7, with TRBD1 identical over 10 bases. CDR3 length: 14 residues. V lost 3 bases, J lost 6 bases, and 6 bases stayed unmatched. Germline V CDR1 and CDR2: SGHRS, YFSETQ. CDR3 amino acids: CASSWGDRGSEQYF. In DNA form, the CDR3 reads TGCGCCAGCAGCTGGGGGGACAGGGGAAGCGAGCAGTACTTC.

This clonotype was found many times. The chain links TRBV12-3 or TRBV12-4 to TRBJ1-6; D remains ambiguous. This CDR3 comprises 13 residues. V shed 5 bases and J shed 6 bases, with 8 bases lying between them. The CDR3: CASSMDPNSPLHF. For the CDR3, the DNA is TGTGCCAGCAGTATGGACCCTAATTCACCCCTCCACTTT.

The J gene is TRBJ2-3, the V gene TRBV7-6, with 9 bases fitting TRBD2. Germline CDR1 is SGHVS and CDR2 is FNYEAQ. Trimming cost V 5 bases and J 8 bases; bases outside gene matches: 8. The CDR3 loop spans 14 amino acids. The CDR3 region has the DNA TGTGCCAGCAGCCCCCAGCGGGGGGTTGGTACGCAGTATTTT. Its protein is CASSPQRGVGTQYF.

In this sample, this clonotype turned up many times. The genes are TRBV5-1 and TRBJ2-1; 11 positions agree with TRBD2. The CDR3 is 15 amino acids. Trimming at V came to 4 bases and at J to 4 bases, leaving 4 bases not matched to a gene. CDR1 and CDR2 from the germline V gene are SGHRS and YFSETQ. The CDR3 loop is CASSRGLADYNEQFF. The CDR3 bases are TGCGCCAGCAGCCGGGGACTAGCGGATTACAATGAGCAGTTCTTC.